This T cell receptor beta chain was retrieved from a study of CD8+CD57+ T cells in acquired aplastic anemia. Looking at the study overall: Sorted CD4+ and CD8+ cells gave an average of approximately 3.4 ug of DNA.

On this clonotype itself: The antigen is not known.

Study-wide findings and caveats: Both patients and controls carried the same twenty-nine CD8+ CDR3 sequences. The CD8+ Simpson's diversity of patients and controls was not significantly different.

The authors sequenced patients whose flow cytometry had shown CD8+CD57+ cell expansion. Everyone among the patients had severe acquired aplastic anemia. The V end was cut by 2 bases, the J end by 5 bases, with 15 bases between. CDR1 is LNHNV and CDR2 is YYDKDF in the germline V gene (reference sequence). CDR3 length: 16 amino acids. The TCR beta profiling, which covered VDJ combination and CDR3 sequence, was carried out using genomic DNA as the template. TCRdb called the reads again in MiXCR, with one record for every CDR3 protein. This table holds tens of thousands of distinct CDR3 sequences, less than 65% found once.

This receptor was obtained from a human donor with aplastic anemia. Sequencing was performed on sorted CD4+, CD8+, or CD8+CD57+ T cells (not recorded which) from PBMCs. V is TRBV15 and J is TRBJ1-4; D is perhaps TRBD1 (5 bases). The CDR3, as DNA: TGTGCCACCAGCAGAATAGCGGGGGAGAAAAATGAAAAACTGTTTTTT. Protein: CATSRIAGEKNEKLFF. The whole variable domain, remainder taken from reference TRBV15 and TRBJ1-4, is DAMVIQNPRYQVTQFGKPVTLSCSQTLNHNVMYWYQQKSSQAPKLLFHYYDKDFNNEADTPDNFQSRRPNTSFCFLDIRSPGLGDTAMYLCATSRIAGEKNEKLFFGSGTQLSVL.